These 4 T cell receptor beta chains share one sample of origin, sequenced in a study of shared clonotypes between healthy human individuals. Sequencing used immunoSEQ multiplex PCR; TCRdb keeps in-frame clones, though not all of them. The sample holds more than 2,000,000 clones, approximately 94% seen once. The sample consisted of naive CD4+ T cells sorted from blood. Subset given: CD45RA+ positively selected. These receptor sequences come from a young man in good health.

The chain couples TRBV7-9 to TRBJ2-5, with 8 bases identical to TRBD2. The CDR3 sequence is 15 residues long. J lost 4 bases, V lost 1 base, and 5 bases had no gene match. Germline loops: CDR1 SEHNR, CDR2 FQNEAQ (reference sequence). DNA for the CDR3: TGTGCCAGCAGCTTAGGCGGGAGCGGGAGAGAGACCCAGTACTTC. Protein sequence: CASSLGGSGRETQYF.

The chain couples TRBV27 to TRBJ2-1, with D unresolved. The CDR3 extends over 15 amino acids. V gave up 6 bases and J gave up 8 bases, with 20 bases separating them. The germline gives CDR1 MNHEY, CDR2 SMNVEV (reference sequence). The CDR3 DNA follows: TGTGCCAGCAGAAGGAATCTCGGGCCGGGCGATGAGCAGTTCTTC. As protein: CASRRNLGPGDEQFF.

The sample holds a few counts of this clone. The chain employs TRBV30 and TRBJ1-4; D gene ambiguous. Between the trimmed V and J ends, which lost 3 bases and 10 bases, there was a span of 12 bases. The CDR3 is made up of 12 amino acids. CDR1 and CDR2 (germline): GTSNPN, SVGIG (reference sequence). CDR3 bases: TGTGCCTGGAGCGACCTAATCGGAAAACTGTTTTTT. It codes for CAWSDLIGKLFF. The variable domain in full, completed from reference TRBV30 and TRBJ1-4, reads SQTIHQWPATLVQPVGSPLSLECTVEGTSNPNLYWYRQAAGRGLQLLFYSVGIGQISSEVPQNLSASRPQDRQFILSSKKLLLSDSGFYLCAWSDLIGKLFFGSGTQLSVL.

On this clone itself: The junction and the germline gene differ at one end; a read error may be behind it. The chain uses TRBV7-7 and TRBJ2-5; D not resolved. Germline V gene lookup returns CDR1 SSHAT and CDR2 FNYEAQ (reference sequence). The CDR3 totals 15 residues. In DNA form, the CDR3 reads TGTGCTAGCAGCTTAGTTTTGGCGGAGAAAGAGACCCAGTACTTC. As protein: CASSLVLAEKETQYF.